This T cell receptor beta chain was sequenced for a study of PD-L1 blockade in urothelial cancer. Study-wide background: About 85% of the roughly 29 patients were men whose urothelial cancer was bladder-origin.

TCRdb's table, derived via immunoSEQ multiplex PCR, lists solely in-frame clones and lacks some. Of fewer than 130,000 clones listed, around 85% are singletons. CDR1 MDHEN and CDR2 SYDVKM come from the germline V gene. There are 15 residues in the CDR3. The V end lost 5 bases, the J end lost 3 bases, and 14 bases lay between the germline ends. This TCR derives from a man aged 50-59 years with urothelial cancer. Sequences were derived from PBMCs, sampled around atezolizumab (anti-PD-L1) treatment. The rearrangement joins TRBV28 to TRBJ1-5; D gene uncertain. This chain's CDR3 is CASSRLTLLNQPQHF. In DNA, the CDR3 is TGTGCCAGCAGTCGACTGACCCTCCTCAATCAGCCCCAGCATTTT.